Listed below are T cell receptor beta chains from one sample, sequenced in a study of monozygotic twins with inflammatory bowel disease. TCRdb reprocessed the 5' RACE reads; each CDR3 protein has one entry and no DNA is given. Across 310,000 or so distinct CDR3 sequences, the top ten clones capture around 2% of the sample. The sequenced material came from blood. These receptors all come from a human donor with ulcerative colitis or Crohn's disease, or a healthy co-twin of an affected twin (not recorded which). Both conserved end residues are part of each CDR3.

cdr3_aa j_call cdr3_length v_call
CASSDELAGGWSTDTQYF TRBJ2-3 18 TRBV2
CASSPSGGVTGELFF TRBJ2-2 15 TRBV5-6
CASGRDRGQDTQYF TRBJ2-3 14 TRBV27
CASSSFGQGTNGYTF TRBJ1-2 15 TRBV7-8
CASSLGSSYEQYF TRBJ2-7 13 TRBV5-1
CASSLAGLDDEQFF TRBJ2-1 14 TRBV7-9
CASSFGGTTEAFF TRBJ1-1 13 TRBV5-5
CASSSGTSGMEQFF TRBJ2-1 14 TRBV7-3
CASRMSTDTQYF TRBJ2-3 12 TRBV12-3/TRBV12-4
CSARDRNLNKLDTQYF TRBJ2-3 16 TRBV20-1
CASSLGGGNSYEQYF TRBJ2-7 15 TRBV7-2
CASSYSAGAKARNEQFF TRBJ2-1 17 TRBV7-9
CASRDGVQHSPLHF TRBJ1-6 14 TRBV2
CASSSAGGREIDEQFF TRBJ2-1 16 TRBV7-9
CSAATRPRTDTQYF TRBJ2-3 14 TRBV20-1
CASSHRQGDYGYTF TRBJ1-2 14 TRBV7-2
CASSPKGRGYTF TRBJ1-2 12 TRBV12-3/TRBV12-4
CASSQGSGPTYNEQFF TRBJ2-1 16 TRBV4-1
CASSQDRDGTGRETQYF TRBJ2-5 17 TRBV4-1
CASSLVDSKETQYF TRBJ2-5 14 TRBV5-6
CASSAGGDTQYF TRBJ2-3 12 TRBV5-1
CASSQEGTGDHEQYF TRBJ2-7 15 TRBV3-1
CASSLGASGSNEQFF TRBJ2-1 15 TRBV5-1
CASSNSYNEQFF TRBJ2-1 12 TRBV9
CATSGGGKNTEAFF TRBJ1-1 14 TRBV24-1
CASSDPGGLGTEAFF TRBJ1-1 15 TRBV25-1
CASSPIAGDGNFRTDTQYF TRBJ2-3 19 TRBV6-4
CASSRSGGNYGYTF TRBJ1-2 14 TRBV12-3/TRBV12-4
CASSPSAAGGYASGELFF TRBJ2-2 18 TRBV4-3
CASSVGGNGGRDIQYF TRBJ2-4 16 TRBV9
CASSRTGGSYGYTF TRBJ1-2 14 TRBV7-9
CSAIGHPASPQKLFF TRBJ1-4 15 TRBV20-1
CATSRDLDFTRHFSQYF TRBJ2-3 17 TRBV15
CASTLGTTSTDTQYF TRBJ2-3 15 TRBV5-1
CASSPGLAGVKQFF TRBJ2-1 14 TRBV6-6
CASSATGTSEAFF TRBJ1-1 13 TRBV6-1
CASSLGLAGGNSYEQYF TRBJ2-7 17 TRBV12-3/TRBV12-4
CASSGGSPPSGANVLTF TRBJ2-6 17 TRBV5-1
CASSIITSGSDEQFF TRBJ2-1 15 TRBV19
CASSPRGRQTYEQYF TRBJ2-7 15 TRBV27
CASSLEPGRQTLTDTQYF TRBJ2-3 18 TRBV5-1
CASRRQETQYF TRBJ2-5 11 TRBV5-6
CASSALKRGLRGEQFF TRBJ2-1 16 TRBV19
CASSFTGASTDTQYF TRBJ2-3 15 TRBV7-7
CASSLDWTSSYNEQFF TRBJ2-1 16 TRBV5-1
CASRTPGVGIPEAFF TRBJ1-1 15 TRBV27
CASSSRQGVREQYF TRBJ2-7 14 TRBV27
CSVLPMGDTQYF TRBJ2-3 12 TRBV29-1
CSVEDGGAYEQYF TRBJ2-7 13 TRBV29-1
CATRGRTTGELFF TRBJ2-2 13 TRBV24-1